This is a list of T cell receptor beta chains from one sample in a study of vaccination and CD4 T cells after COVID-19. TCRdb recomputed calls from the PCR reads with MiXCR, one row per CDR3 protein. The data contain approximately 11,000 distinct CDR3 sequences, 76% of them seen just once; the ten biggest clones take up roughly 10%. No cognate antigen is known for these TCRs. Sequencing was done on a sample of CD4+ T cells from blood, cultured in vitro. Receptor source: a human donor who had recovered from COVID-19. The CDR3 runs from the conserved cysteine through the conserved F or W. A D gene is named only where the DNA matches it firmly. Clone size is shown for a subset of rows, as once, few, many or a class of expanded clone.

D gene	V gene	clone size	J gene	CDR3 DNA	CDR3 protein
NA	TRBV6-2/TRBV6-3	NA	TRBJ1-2	TGTGCCAGCAGTAAGACCGAACTTCCCCCTAACTATGGCTACACCTTC	CASSKTELPPNYGYTF
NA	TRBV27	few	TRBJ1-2	TGTGCCAGCAGTTTATCGGTTTTAGGGAACTATGGCTACACCTTC	CASSLSVLGNYGYTF
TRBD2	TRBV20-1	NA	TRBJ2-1	TGCAGTGCCACTAGCGGGAGAGGTTACAATGAGCAGTTCTTC	CSATSGRGYNEQFF
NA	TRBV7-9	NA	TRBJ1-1	TGTGCCAGCAGCCCCCTTGACAGCTGGAACACTGAAGCTTTCTTT	CASSPLDSWNTEAFF
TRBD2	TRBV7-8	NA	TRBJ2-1	TGTGCCAGCAGCCATGGGCAACAAGCGGGAGGGACTAACTACAATGAGCAGTTCTTC	CASSHGQQAGGTNYNEQFF
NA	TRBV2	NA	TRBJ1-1	TGTGCCAGCACCCCGGAGGGATCAAGGAACACTGAAGCTTTCTTT	CASTPEGSRNTEAFF
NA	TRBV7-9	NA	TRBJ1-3	TGTGCCAGCAGGCCCCCGTTCCGCTTGGGAAACACCATATATTTT	CASRPPFRLGNTIYF
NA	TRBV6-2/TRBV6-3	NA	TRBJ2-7	TGTGCCAGCACCTTTTGGGGCAGGGAAGACTACGAGCAGTACTTC	CASTFWGREDYEQYF
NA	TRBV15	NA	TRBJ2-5	TGTGCCACCAGCAGAGGACCTGAGACCCAGTACTTC	CATSRGPETQYF
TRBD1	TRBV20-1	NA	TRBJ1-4	TGCAGTGCTAGTGCGGGACAGGGGCTCGAAAAACTGTTTTTT	CSASAGQGLEKLFF
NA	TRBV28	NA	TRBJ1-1	TGTGCCAGCAGATCCCCCGGACAGCCAACTGAAGCTTTCTTT	CASRSPGQPTEAFF
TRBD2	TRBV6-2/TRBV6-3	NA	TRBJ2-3	TGTGCCAGCAGTTCGACAGCGGGAGTCAGCACAGATACGCAGTATTTT	CASSSTAGVSTDTQYF
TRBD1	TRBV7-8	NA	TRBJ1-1	TGTGCCAGCAGCATAGGAGGGACAGCGACAACTGAAGCTTTCTTT	CASSIGGTATTEAFF
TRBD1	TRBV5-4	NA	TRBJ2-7	TGTGCCAGCAGCTTTTCCCCGACAGGGGGCTACGAGCAGTACTTC	CASSFSPTGGYEQYF
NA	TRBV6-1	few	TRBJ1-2	TGTGCCAGCAGCAAAACTACGGGAGGCTACACCTTC	CASSKTTGGYTF
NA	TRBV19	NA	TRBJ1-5	TGTGCCAGTAGTATGGCCCGGGGATATAGCAATCAGCCCCAGCATTTT	CASSMARGYSNQPQHF
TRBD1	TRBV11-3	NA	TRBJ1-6	TGTGCCAGCAGCTCCGGACAGGGGGCAGGCTCCTATAATTCACCCCTCCACTTT	CASSSGQGAGSYNSPLHF
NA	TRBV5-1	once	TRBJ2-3	TGCGCCAGCAGCTTGGCACAACTCACAGATACGCAGTATTTT	CASSLAQLTDTQYF
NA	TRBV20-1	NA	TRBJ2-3	TGCAGTGCTAGAGGAGTTTTCACAGATACGCAGTATTTT	CSARGVFTDTQYF
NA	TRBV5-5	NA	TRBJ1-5	TGTGCCAGCAGCTTGGACACAGTTCAGCCCCAGCATTTT	CASSLDTVQPQHF
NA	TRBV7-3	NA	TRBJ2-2	TGTGCCAGCAGCTTAATTCATCCGGACACCGGGGAGCTGTTTTTT	CASSLIHPDTGELFF
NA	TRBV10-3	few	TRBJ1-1	TGTGCCATCAAAACAAGGAACACTGAAGCTTTCTTT	CAIKTRNTEAFF
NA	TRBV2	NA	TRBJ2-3	TGTGCCAGCAGTGACCAGCGGCCCAGCGATACGCAGTATTTT	CASSDQRPSDTQYF
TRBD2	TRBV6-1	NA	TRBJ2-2	TGTGCCAGCAGACCGAGCGGGGGTCGGGGGGAGCTGTTTTTT	CASRPSGGRGELFF
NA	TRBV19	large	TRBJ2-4	TGTGCCAGTTCCCAAGGCGGCGGCAAAAACATTCAGTACTTC	CASSQGGGKNIQYF
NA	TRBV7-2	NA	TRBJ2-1	TGTGCCAGCAGCCTTTGGGCAGGGGCATACAATGAGCAGTTCTTC	CASSLWAGAYNEQFF
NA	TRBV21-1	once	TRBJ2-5	TGTGCCAGCAGCAAAGTCTCAGGAGGGGAGACCCAGTACTTC	CASSKVSGGETQYF
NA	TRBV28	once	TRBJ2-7	TGTGCCAGCAGTTTCCCCCCGGGCAGATCCTACGAGCAGTACTTC	CASSFPPGRSYEQYF
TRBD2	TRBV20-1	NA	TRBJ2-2	TGCAGTGCTACAGGAACACTAGCGGGAGGGTCGGCCGGGGAGCTGTTTTTT	CSATGTLAGGSAGELFF
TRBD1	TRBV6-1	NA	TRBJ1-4	TGTGCCAGCAGTGATCTTGGACAGGGCGGAGAACTGTTTTTT	CASSDLGQGGELFF
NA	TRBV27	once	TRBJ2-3	TGTGCCAGCAGTTTACAGGGTAGGGCAGATACGCAGTATTTT	CASSLQGRADTQYF
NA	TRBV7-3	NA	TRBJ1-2	TGTGCCAGCAGCTTCACCGGGACCCGCGATGGCTACACCTTC	CASSFTGTRDGYTF
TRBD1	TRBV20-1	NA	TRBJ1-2	TGCAGCCCCACCGGACAGGGATTCTATGGCTACACCTTC	CSPTGQGFYGYTF
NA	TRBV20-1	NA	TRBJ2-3	TGCAGTGCTAGACGGGACTCTAGCACAGATACGCAGTATTTT	CSARRDSSTDTQYF
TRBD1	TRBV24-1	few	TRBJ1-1	TGTGCCACCAGTGATCCGCAGACAGGGCAAGCTTTCTTT	CATSDPQTGQAFF
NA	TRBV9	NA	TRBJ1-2	TGTGCCAGCAGCGAAAGGGGGGAGGTGAGACTTAACTATGGCTACACCTTC	CASSERGEVRLNYGYTF
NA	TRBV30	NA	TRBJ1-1	TGTGCCTGGAGGAGTGCAGGGACCACTGAAGCTTTCTTT	CAWRSAGTTEAFF
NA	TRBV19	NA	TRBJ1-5	TGTGCCAGTAGTGGGATAGACCGCCCGGGGGGGAAAGGACAGCCCCAGCATTTT	CASSGIDRPGGKGQPQHF
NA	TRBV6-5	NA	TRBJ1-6	TGTGCCAGCAGTTACAGCTTAGTGGGGAATTCACCCCTCCACTTT	CASSYSLVGNSPLHF
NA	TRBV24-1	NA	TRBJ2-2	TGTGCCACCAGTGAACCCCCGGGGACCGGGGAGCTGTTTTTT	CATSEPPGTGELFF
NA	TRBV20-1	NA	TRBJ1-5	TGCAGTGCTAGAGGTGGGGGATCCAATCAGCCCCAGCATTTT	CSARGGGSNQPQHF
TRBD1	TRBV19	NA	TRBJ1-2	TGTGCCAGTAGTTCGATGGGACAGGGGAACTATGGCTACACCTTC	CASSSMGQGNYGYTF
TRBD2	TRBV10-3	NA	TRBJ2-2	TGTGCCATTTCCGCGGGGGTAAACACCGGGGAGCTGTTTTTT	CAISAGVNTGELFF
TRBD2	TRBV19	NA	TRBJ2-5	TGTGCCAGTAGAGAGAACCCGGGACTAGGGATAGAGACCCAGTACTTC	CASRENPGLGIETQYF
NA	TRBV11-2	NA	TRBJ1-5	TGTGCCAGCGCCCTCAATGCTCAGCAGTCCCAGCATTTT	CASALNAQQSQHF
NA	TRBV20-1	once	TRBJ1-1	TGCAGTGCCTACAGGGTTACTGAAGCTTTCTTT	CSAYRVTEAFF
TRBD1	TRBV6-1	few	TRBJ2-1	TGTGCCAGCAGCACTCGGACAGGGAGGAATGAGCAGTTCTTC	CASSTRTGRNEQFF
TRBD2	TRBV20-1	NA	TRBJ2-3	TGCAGTGCGCCACTAGCGGGGGGCACAGATACGCAGTATTTT	CSAPLAGGTDTQYF
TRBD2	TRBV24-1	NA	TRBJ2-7	TGTGCCACCAGTGGACGCGGGAGTCCCTACGAGCAGTACTTC	CATSGRGSPYEQYF
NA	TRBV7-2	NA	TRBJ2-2	TGTGCCAGCAGCTTAGCTCGAGGGATGGGTGGAGGGCTGTTTTTT	CASSLARGMGGGLFF
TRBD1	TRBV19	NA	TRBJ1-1	TGTGCCAGCGAGAGACAGGGTTGGGCAGGTGAAGCTTTCTTT	CASERQGWAGEAFF
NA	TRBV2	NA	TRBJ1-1	TGTGCCAGCAAGGGACACCCGCCCCTGAACACTGAAGCTTTCTTT	CASKGHPPLNTEAFF
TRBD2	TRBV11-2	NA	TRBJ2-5	TGTGCCAGCAGCCCGCGGACTAGCGGCCCCCAAGAGACCCAGTACTTC	CASSPRTSGPQETQYF
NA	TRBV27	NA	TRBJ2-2	TGTGCCAGCAGTTTAAGGGAGGCCGGGGAGCTGTTTTTT	CASSLREAGELFF
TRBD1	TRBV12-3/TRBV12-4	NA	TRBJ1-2	TGTGCCAGCAGCCGAGACAGGGAGGAATCTAACTATGGCTACACCTTC	CASSRDREESNYGYTF
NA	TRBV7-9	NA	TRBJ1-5	TGTGCCAGCAGCTTAGCCAGGGCCCGATTAAGCAATCAGCCCCAGCATTTT	CASSLARARLSNQPQHF
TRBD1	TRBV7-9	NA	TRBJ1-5	TGTGCCAGCAGCTTGGACAGGGGCAATCAGCCCCAGCATTTT	CASSLDRGNQPQHF
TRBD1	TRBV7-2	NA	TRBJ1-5	TGTGCCAGCAGCTTAGTCTCCGGGACAGGCCCATATAGCAATCAGCCCCAGCATTTT	CASSLVSGTGPYSNQPQHF
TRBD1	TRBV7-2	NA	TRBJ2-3	TGTGCCAGCAGTTCACCGACAGGGGCCCGCACAGATACGCAGTATTTT	CASSSPTGARTDTQYF